This TCR beta chain was sequenced for a study of cytomegalovirus exposure and HLA in healthy donors. Regarding the study as a whole: Follow-up analysis later connected one missense variant in DCLRE1C with trimming of TCR beta V- and J-genes. A later analysis found common viral pathogens apparently linked to several of the most significant clusters.

Among the donors, all were healthy bone marrow donors. Points on this clone: The target antigen is unknown.

Use of 60 Vbeta and 13 Jbeta primers characterized the PCR. This table comes from immunoSEQ multiplex PCR, and its TCRdb copy is limited to in-frame clones, with some not included. The table lists about 110,000 clones, over 70% of them singletons. The CDR3 has 16 amino acids. J lost 4 bases, V lost 5 bases, and 10 bases had no gene match. The germline gives CDR1 LNHNV, CDR2 YYDKDF (reference sequence). The sequenced sample consisted of PBMCs. V and J are TRBV15 and TRBJ2-2; 7 bases align to TRBD1. The TCR comes from a man aged 30-40 years in good health and CMV-seronegative. CDR3 nucleotides: TGTGCCACCAGCGCCCTGACAGGGACCCTCACCGGGGAGCTGTTTTTT. This gives the protein CATSALTGTLTGELFF. The whole variable domain, filled in from reference TRBV15 and TRBJ2-2, reads DAMVIQNPRYQVTQFGKPVTLSCSQTLNHNVMYWYQQKSSQAPKLLFHYYDKDFNNEADTPDNFQSRRPNTSFCFLDIRSPGLGDTAMYLCATSALTGTLTGELFFGEGSRLTVL.